Here is one T cell receptor (beta chain) with its context. Using immunoSEQ multiplex PCR, the repertoire was profiled, and TCRdb retains in-frame clones only, with some absent. The sample records roughly 100,000 clones, approximately 90% being singletons. The record originates from a study of control samples from healthy donors and cancer patients. Per germline, CDR1 LNHDA and CDR2 SQIVND (reference sequence). This CDR3 spans 14 amino acids. Trimming removed 6 bases from V and 2 bases from J; junction bases left unmatched: 4. The clonotype was recovered from a woman younger than 35 in good health. The chain joins TRBV19 to TRBJ1-2; 9 bases match TRBD1. Sample: blood. The DNA of the CDR3 is TGTGCCAGTAGGGGGACAGGGAGCAACTATGGCTACACCTTC. It encodes CASRGTGSNYGYTF.